This TCR beta chain was documented in a study of shared clonotypes between healthy human individuals. This clone was recorded once. Antigen specificity is unknown. The table came from immunoSEQ multiplex PCR; TCRdb's copy has only in-frame clones and leaves some out. This sample has about 560,000 clones; around 78% occur once, and the top ten carry 9.5% to 15%. Whole-study results and caveats: Limited genetic and exposure-history diversity came from having few donors. Sequencing depth was expected to affect clonotype sharing among donors.

This TCR was sampled from a middle-aged woman in good health. Some clones in this sample may be carry-over from other donors' samples. Sequenced: PBMCs.

The CDR3 coding sequence is TGTGCCAGCTCATCGGGACAGAACAATGAAAAACTGTTTTTT. It encodes CASSSGQNNEKLFF. The chain couples TRBV18 to TRBJ1-4, with 7 positions matching TRBD1. Germline V gene sequence: CDR1 KGHSH, CDR2 LQKENI. CDR3 length: 14 amino acids. V lost 5 bases, J lost 5 bases, and 5 bases stayed unmatched.